The clone carrying this T cell receptor (beta chain) has a handful of counts. The source of the sample is a study of blood T cell repertoires in COVID-19. Study context: The United States, Italy and Spain provided the acute and convalescent COVID-19 samples. T cells, B-cell-depleted T cells, or PBMCs provided the cDNA or gDNA that served as material.

TCRdb's copy holds only in-frame clones and misses some; the assay was immunoSEQ multiplex PCR. The sample lists 320,000 or so clones, over 70% seen once, with less than 5.5% in the top ten. Germline trimming cut 5 bases from V and 4 bases from J; bases unmatched to any gene: 13. The CDR3 runs to 17 residues. Germline V gives CDR1 MDHEN, CDR2 SYDVKM. Input material: PBMCs or T cells enriched from blood (not recorded which). The chain employs TRBV28 and TRBJ2-3; TRBD2 matches 9 bases. The TCR sequence derives from a man under 40 who had recovered from COVID-19. CDR3 DNA: TGTGCCAGCAGTCCAGACCTCTGGACTAGCGTGGCAGATACGCAGTATTTT. Protein sequence: CASSPDLWTSVADTQYF.